These 28 T cell receptor beta chains were all obtained from the same sample, sequenced in a study of blood T cell repertoires in COVID-19. The repertoire was sequenced with immunoSEQ multiplex PCR; TCRdb's copy has only in-frame clones and lacks some. The table shows roughly 230,000 clones, with 90% occurring only once. What was sequenced was peripheral blood. These receptors were obtained from a woman between 55 and 75 years old with COVID-19, enrolled during active disease.

This clone appeared many times. The chain carries TRBV7-3 and TRBJ2-7, with 9 bases that match TRBD1. The CDR3 has 13 amino acids. Germline values: CDR1 SGHTA, CDR2 FQGTGA. V was clipped by 5 bases and J by 4 bases; unmatched bases: 3. CDR3 DNA: TGTGCCAGCAGCCCGGGACAGGGTTACGAGCAGTACTTC. It encodes CASSPGQGYEQYF.

This chain's CDR3 is CASSADRGSGYTF. As DNA, the CDR3 is TGTGCCAGCAGCGCGGACAGGGGGAGTGGCTACACCTTC. V is TRBV2 and J is TRBJ1-2; TRBD1 agrees at 10 bases. Germline V gene lookup returns CDR1 SNHLY and CDR2 FYNNEI. This CDR3 spans 13 amino acids. V shed 6 bases, J shed 7 bases, and the junction held 5 bases outside the gene matches.

This clone showed up just once. This rearrangement joins TRBV9 to TRBJ2-1; maybe TRBD1 (5 bases). CDR3 length: 15 amino acids. Per germline, CDR1 SGDLS and CDR2 YYNGEE. Trimming left V 4 bases short and J 2 bases short, with 13 bases between. This CDR3 is CASSPGVGPYNEQFF. DNA for the CDR3: TGTGCCAGCAGCCCTGGCGTGGGGCCCTACAATGAGCAGTTCTTC.

The chain combines TRBV19 with TRBJ2-1, with a weak D call TRBD2 (5 bases). This CDR3 has 13 residues. Germline values: CDR1 LNHDA, CDR2 SQIVND (reference sequence). With 3 bases removed from V and 7 bases from J, the gap between germline ends came to 10 bases. CDR3 sequence reads: CASSIRTGNEQFF. The CDR3 DNA is TGTGCCAGTAGTATCCGGACTGGAAATGAGCAGTTCTTC.

The rearrangement links TRBV7-2 to TRBJ2-7; 8 bases are shared with TRBD1. This CDR3 spans 14 amino acids. V lost 4 bases, J lost 2 bases, and 4 bases stayed unmatched. CDR1 is SGHTA and CDR2 is FQGNSA in the germline V gene. CDR3 protein: CASSSQGQAYEQYF. The CDR3 DNA reads as TGTGCCAGCAGCTCACAGGGACAGGCCTACGAGCAGTACTTC.

The count of this clone is one. The gene calls are TRBV4-1 and TRBJ1-6, with D possibly TRBD1 on 5 matching bases. The CDR3 runs to 16 residues. V was cut by 4 bases and J by 6 bases, with 16 bases left in between. CDR1 is MGHRA and CDR2 is YSYEKL in the germline V gene. CDR3 sequence: CASSPRMGLLNSPLHF. DNA of the CDR3: TGCGCCAGCAGCCCCCGGATGGGACTCCTTAATTCACCCCTCCACTTT.

This chain joins TRBV2 and TRBJ1-5; 11 bases fit TRBD1. CDR3 length equals 14 residues. Germline V gives CDR1 SNHLY, CDR2 FYNNEI. V shed 6 bases, J shed 5 bases, and the junction held 3 bases outside the gene matches. Here the CDR3 DNA reads TGTGCCAGCAGCGGACAGGGGGCCTATCAGCCCCAGCATTTT. It yields the protein CASSGQGAYQPQHF. The full variable domain, with the rest looked up from reference TRBV2 and TRBJ1-5, is EPEVTQTPSHQVTQMGQEVILRCVPISNHLYFYWYRQILGQKVEFLVSFYNNEISEKSEIFDDQFSVERPDGSNFTLKIRSTKLEDSAMYFCASSGQGAYQPQHFGDGTRLSIL.

This chain connects TRBV27 to TRBJ1-3; no definite D call. The CDR3 is made up of 16 amino acids. V gave up 3 bases and J gave up 0 bases, with 12 bases separating them. Germline-derived CDR1 and CDR2 are MNHEY and SMNVEV (reference sequence). The CDR3 bases are TGTGCCAGCAGTTTGAACCCCAGGTCCTCTGGAAACACCATATATTTT. Its translation: CASSLNPRSSGNTIYF.

This clone was picked up a small number of times. CDR3 nucleotides: TGTGCCAGCAGTCAGGGACAATATAATTCACCCCTCCACTTT. Translated, it gives CASSQGQYNSPLHF. V is TRBV27 and J is TRBJ1-6; weak D call: TRBD1 (6 bases). CDR3 length equals 14 residues. V gave up 5 bases and J gave up 4 bases, with 9 bases separating them. Germline V gives CDR1 MNHEY, CDR2 SMNVEV (reference sequence).

This sequence joins TRBV6-2 or TRBV6-3 and TRBJ1-1; the D gene is possibly TRBD1 (5 bases). With 2 bases removed from V and 3 bases from J, the gap between germline ends came to 10 bases. From germline, CDR1 is MNHEY and CDR2 SVGEGT. The CDR3 is 14 amino acids. The chain's CDR3 is CASSYTQGYTEAFF. DNA for the CDR3: TGTGCCAGCAGTTACACCCAGGGTTACACTGAAGCTTTCTTT.

The chain links TRBV2 to TRBJ2-7, with TRBD2 as a possible D gene (5 bases). The CDR3 is 13 residues long. The germline gives CDR1 SNHLY, CDR2 FYNNEI. V was clipped by 5 bases and J by 2 bases, with 10 bases between them. CDR3: CASSRGQAYEQYF. The CDR3 DNA reads as TGTGCCAGCAGTAGAGGGCAGGCCTACGAGCAGTACTTC.

The chain employs TRBV12-3 or TRBV12-4 and TRBJ1-2; 8 bases are shared with TRBD1. Trimming took 7 bases from V and 8 from J; bases not matched to a gene: 9. The CDR3 sequence is 13 residues long. CDR3 bases: TGTGCCAGCACCGAAGACAGGGGATGGGGCTACACCTTC. Amino acid sequence: CASTEDRGWGYTF.

The V call is TRBV7-9, the J call TRBJ2-7; the match to TRBD2 covers 10 bases. The J segment lost 10 bases and the V segment lost 5 bases, leaving 5 bases of the junction unmatched. The CDR3 runs to 12 residues. CDR1 and CDR2 from the germline V gene are SEHNR and FQNEAQ (reference sequence). CDR3 in DNA: TGTGCCAGCAGCCCCAGCGGGGGGGATCAGTACTTC. It translates to CASSPSGGDQYF.

The sample holds a few counts of this clone. The chain carries TRBV5-1 and TRBJ2-5; maybe TRBD1 (6 bases). The ends were cut back, 3 bases at V and 8 bases at J, with 20 bases in the middle. The CDR3 is 15 residues long. Germline lookup yields CDR1 SGHRS and CDR2 YFSETQ. The CDR3 protein is CASSSYQGTLETQYF. In DNA form, the CDR3 reads TGCGCCAGCAGCTCGTACCAGGGGACCCTTGAAACCCAGTACTTC.

CDR3 in amino acids: CASSSDRGYNSPLHF. The CDR3 nucleotides read TGTGCCAGCAGCTCCGACAGGGGCTATAATTCACCCCTCCACTTT. The gene calls are TRBV6-6 and TRBJ1-6, with 8 bases matching TRBD1. CDR1 and CDR2 from the germline V gene are MNHNY and SVGAGI (reference sequence). Trimming removed 6 bases from V and 3 bases from J; junction bases left unmatched: 4. The CDR3 runs 15 residues.

This chain links TRBV4-3 with TRBJ2-5; D is perhaps TRBD1 (6 bases). This CDR3 comprises 17 residues. The ends were cut back, 2 bases at V and 5 bases at J, with 21 bases in the middle. Germline CDR1 and CDR2: LGHNA and YSLEER. The CDR3 bases are TGCGCCAGCAGCCAAAATGTATACTTACAGGGTGGGGAGACCCAGTACTTC. This sequence encodes CASSQNVYLQGGETQYF.

The CDR3 sequence is CSVKNTGELFF. The CDR3 bases are TGCAGCGTCAAGAACACCGGGGAGCTGTTTTTT. The chain couples TRBV29-1 to TRBJ2-2; no firm D call. The CDR3 length is 11 residues. Germline lookup yields CDR1 SQVTM and CDR2 ANQGSEA. Deletions cut 6 bases from V and 1 base from J, with 3 bases between.

This sequence joins TRBV11-1 and TRBJ1-2; D might be TRBD1 (6 bases). Germline-derived CDR1 and CDR2 are SGHAT and FQDESV (reference sequence). The CDR3 covers 14 residues. With 5 bases removed from V and 3 bases from J, the gap between germline ends came to 13 bases. The CDR3 reads CASSLEAGDYGYTF. As DNA, the CDR3 is TGTGCCAGCAGCCTCGAGGCAGGGGACTATGGCTACACCTTC.

The chain employs TRBV10-3 and TRBJ1-1; TRBD1 might be the D (6 bases). Trimming shortened V by 4 bases and J by 3 bases, and 12 bases separated the two germline ends. CDR3 size: 14 residues. From germline, CDR1 is ENHRY and CDR2 SYGVKD. The CDR3 sequence is CAISGTTGYTEAFF. DNA of the CDR3: TGTGCCATCAGTGGAACAACAGGGTACACTGAAGCTTTCTTT.

In nucleotides, the CDR3 is TGTGCCAGTAGTGTACAGGGCCGTCACTATGGCTACACCTTC. It is translated as CASSVQGRHYGYTF. V gene TRBV19 combines with J gene TRBJ1-2, with D tentatively TRBD1 (6 bases). V was trimmed by 5 bases and J by 3 bases, leaving 13 bases between them. In germline, CDR1 is LNHDA, CDR2 SQIVND (reference sequence). The CDR3 sequence is 14 residues long.

The rearrangement uses TRBV5-4 and TRBJ2-1, with D perhaps TRBD1 (6 bases). V was clipped by 0 bases and J by 7 bases, with 11 bases between them. The CDR3 contains 14 residues. Germline V gene lookup returns CDR1 SGHNT and CDR2 YYREEE (reference sequence). CDR3 loop: CASSLAKGVNEQFF. In DNA form, the CDR3 reads TGTGCCAGCAGCTTGGCAAAGGGGGTAAATGAGCAGTTCTTC.

The chain carries TRBV4-1 and TRBJ1-3; 7 nucleotides agree with TRBD1. Trimming at V came to 2 bases and at J to 3 bases, leaving 22 bases not matched to a gene. Germline CDR1 reads MGHRA; CDR2 reads YSYEKL. The CDR3 runs to 21 residues. CDR3 residues: CASSQTSSLITDREFGNTIYF. The CDR3, as DNA: TGCGCCAGCAGCCAAACCTCTTCACTGATTACCGACAGGGAGTTTGGAAACACCATATATTTT.

The chain joins TRBV27 to TRBJ1-1; the D gene is possibly TRBD1 (5 bases). V was cut by 0 bases and J by 5 bases, with 13 bases left in between. The CDR3 has 15 amino acids. Germline V CDR1 and CDR2: MNHEY, SMNVEV (reference sequence). This CDR3 reads CASSLSRLGGTEAFF. The DNA for the CDR3 is TGTGCCAGCAGTTTATCGAGGTTGGGGGGAACTGAAGCTTTCTTT.

V and J are TRBV12-5 and TRBJ2-7, with TRBD1 matching over 7 bases. CDR3 length equals 15 residues. The ends lost 2 bases at V and 2 bases at J; junction bases unmatched: 6. Germline lookup yields CDR1 LGHNT and CDR2 FRNRAP. In DNA, the CDR3 is TGTGCTAGTGGTTTGCTACGGACAGGCACCTACGAGCAGTACTTC. Its protein product is CASGLLRTGTYEQYF.

The CDR3: CASSPPGTRGETQYF. The CDR3 DNA follows: TGTGCCAGCTCACCCCCTGGGACTAGGGGAGAGACCCAGTACTTC. This rearrangement joins TRBV18 to TRBJ2-5; TRBD2 agrees at 8 bases. The trim removed 3 bases at V and 4 bases at J, leaving 7 bases unmatched. Germline CDR1 and CDR2: KGHSH and LQKENI. CDR3 length: 15 amino acids.

The gene calls are TRBV19 and TRBJ1-6; D perhaps matches TRBD1 (6 bases). Germline V lookup: CDR1 LNHDA, CDR2 SQIVND (reference sequence). The V end was cut by 7 bases, the J end by 0 bases, with 10 bases between. The CDR3 has 15 amino acids. The CDR3 loop is CASTPDSSYNSPLHF. The CDR3 DNA follows: TGTGCCAGTACCCCGGACAGCTCCTATAATTCACCCCTCCACTTT.

For the CDR3, the DNA is TGTGCCAGCAGTCAAGCGGGGGCTGGAAACACCATATATTTT. Translating gives CASSQAGAGNTIYF. The chain joins TRBV27 to TRBJ1-3; maybe TRBD1 (5 bases). Germline values: CDR1 MNHEY, CDR2 SMNVEV (reference sequence). Between the trimmed V and J ends, which lost 5 bases and 2 bases, there was a span of 10 bases. This CDR3 is 14 amino acids long.

The genes are TRBV4-3 and TRBJ2-7, with D possibly TRBD1 on 6 matching bases. V gave up 0 bases and J gave up 0 bases, with 15 bases separating them. Germline CDR1 and CDR2: LGHNA and YSLEER. CDR3 length: 17 residues. This chain's CDR3 is CASSQDLWRQASYEQYF. The CDR3 bases are TGCGCCAGCAGCCAAGACTTATGGCGACAGGCCTCCTACGAGCAGTACTTC.